Listed here are 4 T cell receptor beta chains from one sample, sequenced in a study of blood T cells in healthy people across ages. The authors ran a second PCR of 7 to 11 cycles using a sample-barcoded 5' primer and a J-beta primer mix. TCRdb recomputed calls from the 5' RACE reads with MiXCR, one row per CDR3 protein. The sample lists some 670,000 distinct CDR3 sequences, approximately 52% seen once, with around an eighth in the top ten. The sequenced sample consisted of blood. The receptors were gathered from an elderly woman in good health.

J is TRBJ2-7 and V is TRBV12-3 or TRBV12-4, with D tentatively TRBD1 or TRBD2 (5 bases each). V lost 8 bases, J lost 10 bases, and 21 bases lay in between. The CDR3 consists of 13 residues. CDR3 nucleotide sequence: TGTGCCAGCGGAGTTTTGGGGGAAGAGATCCAGTACTTC. This codes for CASGVLGEEIQYF.

Concerning this clonotype: A much larger clone is a single base away; this may be a read error. The rearrangement uses TRBV11-2 and TRBJ2-1; a weak D match, TRBD1 (6 bases). Germline V gene data show CDR1 as SGHAT and CDR2 as FQNNGV. The V end lost 5 bases, the J end lost 9 bases, and 17 bases lay between the germline ends. The CDR3 has 14 amino acids. The CDR3, as DNA: TGTGCCAGCAGCCTCGGACAGCTATTTGGTGAGCAGTTCTTC. This sequence encodes CASSLGQLFGEQFF. The complete variable domain, with remaining parts taken from reference TRBV11-2 and TRBJ2-1, reads EAGVAQSPRYKIIEKRQSVAFWCNPISGHATLYWYQQILGQGPKLLIQFQNNGVVDDSQLPKDRFSAERLKGVDSTLKIQPAKLEDSAVYLCASSLGQLFGEQFFGPGTRLTVL.

Many counts were recorded for this clonotype. The V call is TRBV3-1, the J call TRBJ2-3; D is unresolved. The CDR3 spans 14 residues. Trimming took 8 bases from V and 1 from J, leaving 13 bases between them. CDR1 and CDR2 (germline): LGHDT, YNNKEL (reference sequence). The CDR3: CASSVLAGTDTQYF. Written as DNA, the CDR3 is TGTGCCAGCTCGGTGTTAGCCGGCACAGATACGCAGTATTTT.

The rearrangement links TRBV24-1 to TRBJ2-7; TRBD2 matches at 7 bases. Per germline, CDR1 KGHDR and CDR2 SFDVKD. The CDR3 extends over 12 amino acids. Losses at the gene ends were 4 bases for V and 7 bases for J; bases not matched to a gene: 3. In DNA form, the CDR3 reads TGTGCCACCAGTGAAGCGGGGCATGAGCAGTACTTC. It is translated as CATSEAGHEQYF.